This entry lists 27 T cell receptor beta chains sequenced from one sample in a study of shared clonotypes between healthy human individuals. Produced via immunoSEQ multiplex PCR; TCRdb's table is partial and in-frame only. The profile covers some 2,500,000 clones, with around 92% appearing a single time and 0.3% to 0.45% taken by the ten largest. The sequenced sample was naive CD4+ T cells from PBMCs. Subset reported: CD45RA+ positively selected. These receptors came from a man aged 18 to 30 in good health. Some clones in this sample may be carry-over from other donors' samples.

This chain uses TRBV5-1 with TRBJ2-4, with TRBD2 as a possible D gene (6 bases). The CDR3 is made up of 14 amino acids. Deletions cut 3 bases from V and 8 bases from J, with 15 bases between. From germline, CDR1 is SGHRS and CDR2 YFSETQ. CDR3 DNA sequence: TGCGCCAGCAGCTCCGGGACTGATGGAGACATTCAGTACTTC. Its protein is CASSSGTDGDIQYF. The full variable domain, rest sourced from reference TRBV5-1 and TRBJ2-4, is KAGVTQTPRYLIKTRGQQVTLSCSPISGHRSVSWYQQTPGQGLQFLFEYFSETQRNKGNFPGRFSGRQFSNSRSEMNVSTLELGDSALYLCASSSGTDGDIQYFGAGTRLSVL.

The V gene is TRBV5-1, the J gene TRBJ1-5; tentative D call: TRBD1 (6 bases). The germline V gene encodes CDR1 SGHRS and CDR2 YFSETQ. CDR3 length: 15 residues. V lost 4 bases to trimming and J lost 1 base, with 12 bases between them. The CDR3 spells CASSIGTPSNQPQHF. The CDR3 nucleotides are TGCGCCAGCAGCATCGGGACACCAAGCAATCAGCCCCAGCATTTT.

V is TRBV5-1 and J is TRBJ1-3; unclear D gene. Trimming pared 1 base from V and 4 bases from J, leaving 21 bases between. The CDR3 covers 18 residues. Germline assignment: CDR1 SGHRS and CDR2 YFSETQ. In DNA form, the CDR3 reads TGCGCCAGCAGCTTGCTTTCGGCCCCAGGTCTTTCGGGAAACACCATATATTTT. This encodes CASSLLSAPGLSGNTIYF. The full variable domain, completed using reference TRBV5-1 and TRBJ1-3, is KAGVTQTPRYLIKTRGQQVTLSCSPISGHRSVSWYQQTPGQGLQFLFEYFSETQRNKGNFPGRFSGRQFSNSRSEMNVSTLELGDSALYLCASSLLSAPGLSGNTIYFGEGSWLTVV.

The chain carries TRBV5-6 and TRBJ1-2; possibly TRBD1 for D (5 bases). V was shortened by 2 bases and J by 4 bases, with 15 bases between the two germline ends. The CDR3 sequence is 15 residues long. Per germline, CDR1 SGHDT and CDR2 YYEEEE. The CDR3 here is CASSFPGPGGYGYTF. DNA of the CDR3: TGTGCCAGCAGCTTCCCGGGGCCTGGGGGCTATGGCTACACCTTC.

This clone appeared a few times. V usage is TRBV7-2 and J usage is TRBJ2-1; 11 positions match TRBD2. This CDR3 is 15 amino acids long. The trim removed 3 bases at V and 9 bases at J, leaving 7 bases unmatched. In germline, CDR1 is SGHTA, CDR2 FQGNSA. The CDR3 DNA reads TGTGCCAGCAGCTTCCAGGGGCTAGCGGGAGGTGAGCAGTTCTTC. Protein: CASSFQGLAGGEQFF. The full variable domain, in which reference TRBV7-2 and TRBJ2-1 provide the parts outside the CDR3, is GAGVSQSPSNKVTEKGKDVELRCDPISGHTALYWYRQSLGQGLEFLIYFQGNSAPDKSGLPSDRFSAERTGGSVSTLTIQRTQQEDSAVYLCASSFQGLAGGEQFFGPGTRLTVL.

The J gene is TRBJ2-1, the V gene TRBV5-6; D is possibly TRBD2 (6 bases). This CDR3 region has 16 residues. Trimming removed 1 base at V and 5 bases at J, with 16 bases between. The germline V gene has CDR1 SGHDT and CDR2 YYEEEE. Written as DNA, the CDR3 is TGTGCCAGCAGCTTGTTTTGGCGGGATGAGGACAATGAGCAGTTCTTC. Protein: CASSLFWRDEDNEQFF.

V and J are TRBV28 and TRBJ1-2; D may be TRBD1 (5 bases). Germline CDR1 MDHEN, CDR2 SYDVKM. This CDR3 has 15 amino acids. Trimming shortened V by 2 bases and J by 0 bases, and 10 bases separated the two germline ends. CDR3 nucleotide sequence: TGTGCCAGCAGTTTACCCGGGACTCCTAACTATGGCTACACCTTC. It translates to CASSLPGTPNYGYTF.

This rearrangement joins TRBV4-1 to TRBJ2-2, with a tentative D call TRBD2 (6 bases). Looked up from germline, CDR1 is MGHRA and CDR2 is YSYEKL. The CDR3 is 17 amino acids. Trimming removed 0 bases at V and 0 bases at J, with 11 bases between. Here the CDR3 reads CASSQEYSGANTGELFF. For the CDR3, the DNA is TGCGCCAGCAGCCAAGAGTATTCGGGGGCGAACACCGGGGAGCTGTTTTTT.

The rearrangement uses TRBV2 and TRBJ2-1; 8 bases line up with TRBD2. The CDR3 has 15 residues. Germline-derived CDR1 and CDR2 are SNHLY and FYNNEI. The V segment lost 4 bases and the J segment 7 bases; nucleotides outside the gene matches: 9. DNA of the CDR3: TGTGCCAGCAGTGGTTACAGCGGGAGAAAAAATGAGCAGTTCTTC. It codes for CASSGYSGRKNEQFF.

The chain couples TRBV7-3 to TRBJ2-3, with D hard to call. The CDR3 is made up of 16 amino acids. Per the germline V gene, CDR1 is SGHTA and CDR2 is FQGTGA. V lost 6 bases and J 13 bases, leaving 29 bases between the germline ends. The chain's CDR3 is CASSPFGSATYIKKYF. CDR3 bases: TGTGCCAGCAGTCCCTTTGGAAGCGCCACGTACATTAAAAAGTATTTT.

The rearrangement uses TRBV5-1 and TRBJ2-3; D possibly corresponds to TRBD1 (5 bases). The CDR3 spans 15 residues. V was clipped by 6 bases and J by 0 bases, with 14 bases between them. Germline CDR1 SGHRS, CDR2 YFSETQ. This chain's CDR3 is CASTFDSPSTDTQYF. CDR3 coding DNA: TGCGCCAGCACCTTTGACAGCCCTAGCACAGATACGCAGTATTTT.

The rearrangement joins TRBV6-5 to TRBJ2-7; D not resolved. Germline V lookup: CDR1 MNHEY, CDR2 SVGAGI. This CDR3 has 14 residues. V lost 5 bases and J lost 5, with 16 bases in between. CDR3 sequence: CASSPRLSVDEQYF. The CDR3 DNA follows: TGTGCCAGCAGTCCCCGGCTATCTGTCGACGAGCAGTACTTC.

The chain links TRBV6-5 to TRBJ1-2; the D gene is possibly TRBD1 (5 bases). Per germline, CDR1 MNHEY and CDR2 SVGAGI. The CDR3 is 12 residues long. V was trimmed by 2 bases and J by 4 bases, leaving 5 bases between them. CDR3 bases: TGTGCCAGCAGTTACAGGGGCTATGGCTACACCTTC. This codes for CASSYRGYGYTF.

V is TRBV20-1 and J is TRBJ1-6; D is ambiguous. The germline gives CDR1 DFQATT, CDR2 SNEGSKA (reference sequence). Trimming took 1 base from V and 13 from J, leaving 8 bases between them. The CDR3 length is 11 residues. CDR3 sequence: CSARGAGPLHF. The DNA for the CDR3 is TGCAGTGCTAGAGGAGCCGGGCCCCTCCACTTT.

Written as DNA, the CDR3 is TGTGCCAGCAGCTTGATACAGGGTCCTGGAAACACCATATATTTT. Translated, it gives CASSLIQGPGNTIYF. The chain couples TRBV28 to TRBJ1-3; D may be TRBD1 (6 bases). Germline CDR1 reads MDHEN; CDR2 reads SYDVKM. The CDR3 consists of 15 residues. The V and J ends lost 6 bases and 2 bases respectively, with 14 bases between them.

V gene TRBV12-5 combines with J gene TRBJ2-1; perhaps TRBD2 as D (5 bases). Trimming took 1 base from V and 12 from J, leaving 10 bases between them. The CDR3 runs to 12 residues. CDR1 is LGHNT, CDR2 FRNRAP, per germline. The CDR3 nucleotides are TGTGCTAGTGGTTTGGACCCTAGCCGGCAGTTCTTC. Protein sequence: CASGLDPSRQFF.

This clone was seen a single time. The CDR3 sequence is CASMRSGNTIYF. CDR3 bases: TGTGCCAGCATGCGGTCCGGAAACACCATATATTTT. V and J are TRBV28 and TRBJ1-3; D remains ambiguous. The CDR3 loop spans 12 amino acids. Between the trimmed V and J ends, which lost 7 bases and 4 bases, there was a span of 8 bases. Per germline, CDR1 MDHEN and CDR2 SYDVKM.

V is TRBV5-6 and J is TRBJ1-2, with D perhaps matching TRBD1 (5 bases). Germline V gene sequence: CDR1 SGHDT, CDR2 YYEEEE. The CDR3 totals 17 residues. The V gene lost 4 bases and the J gene lost 0 bases, with 19 bases spanning the gap. DNA of the CDR3: TGTGCCAGCAGCCGGAGGGCGGAGGGGTCCCCTAACTATGGCTACACCTTC. Encoded protein: CASSRRAEGSPNYGYTF.

V and J are TRBV7-2 and TRBJ2-7; perhaps D is TRBD1 or TRBD2 (5 bases each). The CDR3 sequence is 15 residues long. Germline loops: CDR1 SGHTA, CDR2 FQGNSA. V was trimmed by 8 bases and J by 0 bases, leaving 17 bases between them. The CDR3 bases are TGTGCCAGCGGATTGTTGGGGGAGCACTCCTACGAGCAGTACTTC. Translated: CASGLLGEHSYEQYF.

CDR3 DNA sequence: TGTGCCAGCAGCAAAGAAAGGATACAGGAGATCTATGGCTACACCTTC. Amino acid sequence: CASSKERIQEIYGYTF. V is TRBV21-1 and J is TRBJ1-2; the DNA was not used to check the table's D call, TRBD1. TRBV21-1 is recorded as a pseudogene. This CDR3 has 16 residues.

The V call is TRBV6-5, the J call TRBJ2-3; 7 positions agree with TRBD1. The V gene end was trimmed by 6 bases and the J gene end by 0 bases; junction bases not matched to a gene: 6. Germline CDR1 and CDR2: MNHEY and SVGAGI. The CDR3 contains 15 residues. CDR3 residues: CASRPTGRSTDTQYF. CDR3 coding DNA: TGTGCCAGCAGACCGACAGGGCGAAGCACAGATACGCAGTATTTT.

The V gene is TRBV6-1, the J gene TRBJ1-5; D gene uncertain. Deletions cut 0 bases from V and 11 bases from J, with 8 bases between. CDR3 length: 12 residues. Germline loops: CDR1 MNHNS, CDR2 SASEGT. The CDR3 region is CASSEARSSQHF. CDR3 sequence (DNA): TGTGCCAGCAGTGAAGCCCGGTCGTCCCAGCATTTT.

The chain combines TRBV4-2 with TRBJ2-6; D gene uncertain. This CDR3 is 18 amino acids long. Per germline, CDR1 LGHNA and CDR2 YNFKEQ. Deletions cut 0 bases from V and 2 bases from J, with 14 bases between. CDR3 loop: CASSQELYGQAGANVLTF. The CDR3 DNA is TGTGCCAGCAGCCAAGAATTATACGGGCAGGCTGGGGCCAACGTCCTGACTTTC.

The chain has TRBV28 and TRBJ1-1; no firm D call. In germline, CDR1 is MDHEN, CDR2 SYDVKM. The CDR3 is 13 amino acids. V gave up 5 bases and J gave up 5 bases, with 12 bases separating them. This CDR3 is CASSVQFWTEAFF. The DNA for the CDR3 is TGTGCCAGCAGTGTGCAATTTTGGACTGAAGCTTTCTTT.

This clone was recorded once. J is TRBJ2-3 and V is TRBV4-1, with TRBD2 matching 15 bases. Trimming removed 0 bases from V and 8 bases from J; junction bases left unmatched: 3. In germline, CDR1 is MGHRA, CDR2 YSYEKL. CDR3 length equals 16 residues. The CDR3 DNA follows: TGCGCCAGCAGCCAAGAGGGACTAGCGGGAGGAGGTACGCAGTATTTT. It yields the protein CASSQEGLAGGGTQYF.

This chain connects TRBV6-5 to TRBJ2-1, with 9 bases lining up with TRBD2. V lost 6 bases and J lost 2; bases outside the gene matches: 2. This CDR3 contains 14 residues. Germline-derived CDR1 and CDR2 are MNHEY and SVGAGI. In nucleotides, the CDR3 is TGTGCCAGCAGAGGGACTAGCCCCTACAATGAGCAGTTCTTC. Translated: CASRGTSPYNEQFF.

With regard to this clone: The sample holds other DNA sequences that translate to the same CDR3. The chain couples TRBV5-1 to TRBJ1-1; 9 bases are a match to TRBD1. CDR1 and CDR2 from the germline V gene are SGHRS and YFSETQ. The CDR3 covers 14 residues. Trimming took 4 bases from V and 5 from J; bases not matched to a gene: 6. CDR3 bases: TGCGCCAGCAGCCTGGACAGGGGAGGGACTGAAGCTTTCTTT. Translated: CASSLDRGGTEAFF.